These T cell receptor beta chains were read from a single sample in a study of blood T cell repertoires in COVID-19. Repertoires were generated with immunoSEQ multiplex PCR, while TCRdb's copy carries only in-frame clones and drops some. The sample lists fewer than 200,000 clones; 75% to 90% were seen once. Sequencing was carried out using peripheral blood. These receptors all come from a man in his sixties with acute or convalescent COVID-19. The CDR3 runs from the conserved cysteine through the conserved F or W. D genes are given only for firm matches. Rows give clone size only sometimes, using once, few, many, or a class for an expanded clone.

v_call,d_call,clone_size,j_call,cdr3_aa
TRBV4-2,TRBD2,few,TRBJ2-1,CASSQILAANSYNEQFF
TRBV3-1/TRBV3-2,TRBD1,NA,TRBJ2-2,CASSQAGQGNTGELFF
TRBV18,TRBD1,NA,TRBJ2-7,CASSPRQGPYEQYF
TRBV4-1,NA,few,TRBJ1-1,CASTQGGKLNTEAFF
TRBV30,NA,once,TRBJ1-6,CAWSVQGTAPLHF
TRBV18,TRBD2,once,TRBJ2-1,CASSPYQRGPAGEQFF
TRBV2,NA,few,TRBJ1-5,CASRRTGNQPQHF
TRBV9,TRBD1,NA,TRBJ2-5,CASSTGQGATETQYF
TRBV3-1/TRBV3-2,TRBD1,NA,TRBJ1-1,CASSQDSPRDRNGMNTEAFF
TRBV7-2,TRBD1,NA,TRBJ2-2,CASSYRTGTGELFF
TRBV3-1/TRBV3-2,TRBD1,NA,TRBJ2-3,CASGDRAKDAQYF
TRBV2,TRBD1,NA,TRBJ1-2,CASSETGDYGYTF
TRBV5-1,TRBD1,NA,TRBJ2-1,CASSLVGTAGGEQFF
TRBV11-2,NA,NA,TRBJ2-3,CASSPRGPTDTQYF
TRBV28,NA,NA,TRBJ2-1,CASSTGTSSYNEQFF
TRBV21-1,NA,NA,TRBJ2-1,CASSKEGLADPGYNEQFF
TRBV9,NA,NA,TRBJ1-1,CASSVRGLNTEAFF
TRBV7-2,TRBD1,NA,TRBJ1-1,CASSFDRVSEAFF
TRBV7-2,TRBD2,NA,TRBJ2-2,CASSPLAGGELFF
TRBV7-9,NA,NA,TRBJ2-3,CASSRGRDTQYF
TRBV7-8,TRBD2,NA,TRBJ2-1,CASVLSRWASGYNEQFF
TRBV7-2,NA,NA,TRBJ2-1,CASSFRGNNEQFF
TRBV10-3,TRBD1,NA,TRBJ1-3,CAISESRQGSGNTIYF
TRBV2,TRBD1,NA,TRBJ1-5,CASSEPPGQGPQHF
TRBV6-5,TRBD1,once,TRBJ1-5,CASSYSGTGHQPQHF
TRBV14,NA,NA,TRBJ2-2,CASSQLQGWNTGELFF
TRBV28,TRBD2,NA,TRBJ2-1,CASSLYSGTLNEQFF
TRBV7-9,NA,NA,TRBJ1-5,CASSIQGLNQPQHF
TRBV6-6,TRBD2,NA,TRBJ2-1,CASSFGLAGGQNEQFF
TRBV27,NA,NA,TRBJ2-1,CASSRSAEGNEQFF
TRBV19,NA,NA,TRBJ1-6,CASSPPGTYNSPLHF
TRBV24-1,TRBD1,NA,TRBJ1-4,CATSVLTGENEKLFF
TRBV19,NA,once,TRBJ1-5,CASTGDNSNQPQHF
TRBV27,TRBD2,NA,TRBJ2-2,CASSLGRLAGYTGELFF
TRBV5-4,TRBD1,NA,TRBJ1-1,CASTPGGQGTGEAFF
TRBV7-9,NA,NA,TRBJ2-1,CASSYESYNEQFF
TRBV4-2,TRBD2,once,TRBJ2-1,CASSGLAGGYNEQFF
TRBV9,NA,NA,TRBJ1-1,CASSVDPGDTEAFF
TRBV7-2,TRBD1,NA,TRBJ2-7,CASSLAAGGLNEQYF
TRBV30,TRBD2,NA,TRBJ2-2,CAWRPSGSTGELFF
TRBV19,NA,NA,TRBJ1-6,CASSDRIYNSPLHF
TRBV6-5,NA,NA,TRBJ1-1,CASSYWNSGTEAFF
TRBV29-1,NA,NA,TRBJ2-4,CSVSGVDGNIQYF
TRBV27,NA,NA,TRBJ1-1,CASSTQTENTEAFF
TRBV7-6,NA,NA,TRBJ1-1,CASSRQQGPNTEAFF
TRBV4-2,NA,NA,TRBJ1-1,CASSQGTSNQGTEAFF
TRBV7-3,NA,once,TRBJ2-5,CASSPSGSGAQYF